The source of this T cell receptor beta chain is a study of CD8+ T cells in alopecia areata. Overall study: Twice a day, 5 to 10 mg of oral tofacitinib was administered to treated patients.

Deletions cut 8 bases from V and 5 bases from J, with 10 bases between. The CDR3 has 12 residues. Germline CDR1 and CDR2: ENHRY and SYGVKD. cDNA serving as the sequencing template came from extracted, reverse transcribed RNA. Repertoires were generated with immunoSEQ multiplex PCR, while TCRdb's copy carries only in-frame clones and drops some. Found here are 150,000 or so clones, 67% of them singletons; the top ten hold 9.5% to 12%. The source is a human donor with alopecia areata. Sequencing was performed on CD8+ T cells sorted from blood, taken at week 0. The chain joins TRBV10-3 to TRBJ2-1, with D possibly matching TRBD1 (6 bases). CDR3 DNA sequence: TGTGCCATCTGTGCAGGGGACAATGAGCAGTTCTTC. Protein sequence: CAICAGDNEQFF.